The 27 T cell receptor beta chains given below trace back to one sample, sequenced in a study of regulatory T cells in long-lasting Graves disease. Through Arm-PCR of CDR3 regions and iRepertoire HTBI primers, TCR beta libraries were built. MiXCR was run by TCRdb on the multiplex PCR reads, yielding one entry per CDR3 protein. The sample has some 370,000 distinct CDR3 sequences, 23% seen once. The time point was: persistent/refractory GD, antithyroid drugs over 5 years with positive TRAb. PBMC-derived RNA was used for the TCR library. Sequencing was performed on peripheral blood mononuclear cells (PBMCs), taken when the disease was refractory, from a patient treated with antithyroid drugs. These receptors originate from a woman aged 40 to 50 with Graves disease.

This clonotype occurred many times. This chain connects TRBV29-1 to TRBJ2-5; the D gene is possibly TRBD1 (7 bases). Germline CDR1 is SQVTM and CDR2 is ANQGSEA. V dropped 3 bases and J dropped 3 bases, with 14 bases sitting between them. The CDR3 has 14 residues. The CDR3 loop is CSVEGQGGEETQYF. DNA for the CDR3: TGCAGCGTTGAGGGGCAGGGGGGAGAAGAGACCCAGTACTTC. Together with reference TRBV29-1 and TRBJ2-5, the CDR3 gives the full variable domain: SAVISQKPSRDICQRGTSLTIQCQVDSQVTMMFWYRQQPGQSLTLIATANQGSEATYESGFVIDKFPISRPNLTFSTLTVSNMSPEDSSIYLCSVEGQGGEETQYFGPGTRLLVL.

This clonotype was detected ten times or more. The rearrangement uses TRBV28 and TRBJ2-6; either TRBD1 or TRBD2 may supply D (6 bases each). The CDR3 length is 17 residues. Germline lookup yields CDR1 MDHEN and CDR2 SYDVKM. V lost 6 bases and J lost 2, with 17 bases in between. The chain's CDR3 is CASRPHRRGAGANVLTF. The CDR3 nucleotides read TGTGCCAGCAGACCACACAGGAGGGGGGCTGGGGCCAACGTCCTGACTTTC. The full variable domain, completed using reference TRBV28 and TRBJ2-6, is DVKVTQSSRYLVKRTGEKVFLECVQDMDHENMFWYRQDPGLGLRLIYFSYDVKMKEKGDIPEGYSVSREKKERFSLILESASTNQTSMYLCASRPHRRGAGANVLTFGAGSRLTVL.

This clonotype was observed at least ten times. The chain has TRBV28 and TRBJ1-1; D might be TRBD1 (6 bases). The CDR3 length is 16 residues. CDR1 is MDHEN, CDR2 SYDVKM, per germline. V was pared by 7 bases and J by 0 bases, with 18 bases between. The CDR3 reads CASTLPGGRMNTEAFF. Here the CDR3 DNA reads TGTGCCAGCACCCTACCCGGGGGCCGCATGAACACTGAAGCTTTCTTT.

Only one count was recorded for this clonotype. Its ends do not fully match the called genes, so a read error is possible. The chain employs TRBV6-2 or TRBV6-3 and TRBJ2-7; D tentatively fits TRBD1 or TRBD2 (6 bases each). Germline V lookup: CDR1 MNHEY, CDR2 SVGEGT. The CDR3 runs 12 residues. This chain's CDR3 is CASGWGAPGDDF. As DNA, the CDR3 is TGTGCCAGCGGCTGGGGGGCGCCCGGGGATGATTTC.

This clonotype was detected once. The CDR3 is CASSLHGTNYGYTF. CDR3 in DNA: TGTGCCAGCAGTTTGCACGGTACTAACTATGGCTACACCTTC. The chain couples TRBV28 to TRBJ1-2; D unresolved. Germline-derived CDR1 and CDR2 are MDHEN and SYDVKM. The germline V and J ends were trimmed by 3 bases and 0 bases, with 8 bases remaining between them. The CDR3 totals 14 residues.

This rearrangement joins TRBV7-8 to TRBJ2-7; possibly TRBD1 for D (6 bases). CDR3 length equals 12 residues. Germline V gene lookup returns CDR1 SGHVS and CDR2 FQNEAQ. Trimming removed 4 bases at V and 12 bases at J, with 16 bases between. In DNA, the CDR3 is TGTGCCAGCAGCTCGTCCCCCTGGGGGCGGTACTTC. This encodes CASSSSPWGRYF.

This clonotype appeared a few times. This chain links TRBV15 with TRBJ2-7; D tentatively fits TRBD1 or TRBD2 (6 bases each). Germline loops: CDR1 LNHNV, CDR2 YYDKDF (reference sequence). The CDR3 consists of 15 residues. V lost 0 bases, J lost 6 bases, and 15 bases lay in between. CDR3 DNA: TGTGCCACCAGCAGAGATAGTACTAGCAGGGGCGAGCAGTACTTC. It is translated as CATSRDSTSRGEQYF.

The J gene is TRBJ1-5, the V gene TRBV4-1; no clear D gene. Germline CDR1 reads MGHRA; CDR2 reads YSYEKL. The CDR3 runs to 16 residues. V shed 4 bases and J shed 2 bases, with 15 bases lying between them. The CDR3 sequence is CASSRAGLTGNQPQHF. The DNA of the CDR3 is TGCGCCAGCAGCCGAGCAGGACTGACGGGCAATCAGCCCCAGCATTTT.

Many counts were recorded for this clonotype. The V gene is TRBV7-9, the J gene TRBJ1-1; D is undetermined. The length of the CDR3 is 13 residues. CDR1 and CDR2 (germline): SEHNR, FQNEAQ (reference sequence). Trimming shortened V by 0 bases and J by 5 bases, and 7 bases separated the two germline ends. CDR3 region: CASSLAYGTEAFF. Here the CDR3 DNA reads TGTGCCAGCAGCTTAGCCTACGGGACTGAAGCTTTCTTT.

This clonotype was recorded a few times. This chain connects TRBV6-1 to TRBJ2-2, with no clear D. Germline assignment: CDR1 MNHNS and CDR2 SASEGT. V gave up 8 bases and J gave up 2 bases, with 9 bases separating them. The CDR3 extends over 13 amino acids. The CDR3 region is CASDNENTGELFF. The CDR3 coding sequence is TGTGCCAGCGACAATGAAAACACCGGGGAGCTGTTTTTT.

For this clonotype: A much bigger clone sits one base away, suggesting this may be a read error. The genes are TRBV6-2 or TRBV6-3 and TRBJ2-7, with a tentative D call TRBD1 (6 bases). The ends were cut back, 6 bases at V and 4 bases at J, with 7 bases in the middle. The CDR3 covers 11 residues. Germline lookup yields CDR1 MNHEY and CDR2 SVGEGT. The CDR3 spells CASSGQYEQYF. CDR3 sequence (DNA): TGTGCCAGCAGCGGACAGTACGAGCAGTACTTC.

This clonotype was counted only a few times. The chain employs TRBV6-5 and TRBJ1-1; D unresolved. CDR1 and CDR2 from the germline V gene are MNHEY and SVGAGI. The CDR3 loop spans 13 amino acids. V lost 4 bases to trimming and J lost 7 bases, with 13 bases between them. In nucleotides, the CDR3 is TGTGCCAGCAGTTTCCTCAGTGGAGTTGAAGCTTTCTTT. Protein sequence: CASSFLSGVEAFF.

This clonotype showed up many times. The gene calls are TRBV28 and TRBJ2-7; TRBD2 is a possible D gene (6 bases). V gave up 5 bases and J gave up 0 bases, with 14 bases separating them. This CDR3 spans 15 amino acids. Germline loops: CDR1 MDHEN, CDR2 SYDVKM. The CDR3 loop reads CASSPPGVGSYEQYF. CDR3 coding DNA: TGTGCCAGCAGTCCGCCGGGAGTGGGCTCCTACGAGCAGTACTTC.

The CDR3 loop reads CASSLVASGSGAYEQYF. The DNA for the CDR3 is TGTGCCAGCAGCTTAGTGGCTAGCGGGAGTGGGGCATACGAGCAGTACTTC. This chain links TRBV11-2 with TRBJ2-7, with 10 bases aligning to TRBD2. Germline CDR1 is SGHAT and CDR2 is FQNNGV. The CDR3 covers 17 residues. The V segment lost 1 base and the J segment 4 bases; nucleotides outside the gene matches: 10.

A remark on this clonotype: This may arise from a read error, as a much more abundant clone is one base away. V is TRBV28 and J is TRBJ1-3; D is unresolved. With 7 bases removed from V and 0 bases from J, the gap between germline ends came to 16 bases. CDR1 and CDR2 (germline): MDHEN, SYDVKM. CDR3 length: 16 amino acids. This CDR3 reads CASTDVGRGSGNTIYF. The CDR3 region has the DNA TGTGCCAGCACCGACGTCGGACGGGGCTCTGGAAACACCATATATTTT.

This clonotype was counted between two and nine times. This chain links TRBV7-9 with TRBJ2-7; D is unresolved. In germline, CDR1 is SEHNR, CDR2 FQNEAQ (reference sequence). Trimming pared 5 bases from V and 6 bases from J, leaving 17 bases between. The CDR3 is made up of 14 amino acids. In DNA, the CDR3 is TGTGCCAGCAGCCGTCGGCAGGACGACTCCGAGCAGTACTTC. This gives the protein CASSRRQDDSEQYF.

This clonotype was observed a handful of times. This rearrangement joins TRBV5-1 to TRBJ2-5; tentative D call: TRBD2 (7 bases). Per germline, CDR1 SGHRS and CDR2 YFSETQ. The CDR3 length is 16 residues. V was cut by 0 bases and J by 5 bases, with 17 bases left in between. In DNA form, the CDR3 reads TGCGCCAGCAGCTTGGAGATGTGGGGGGGCGGTGAGACCCAGTACTTC. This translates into CASSLEMWGGGETQYF.

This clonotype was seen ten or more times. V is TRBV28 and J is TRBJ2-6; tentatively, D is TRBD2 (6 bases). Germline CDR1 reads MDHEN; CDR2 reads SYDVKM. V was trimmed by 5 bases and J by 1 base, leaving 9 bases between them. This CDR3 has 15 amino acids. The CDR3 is CASSPEGSGANVLTF. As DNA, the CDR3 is TGTGCCAGCAGTCCGGAGGGGTCTGGGGCCAACGTCCTGACTTTC.

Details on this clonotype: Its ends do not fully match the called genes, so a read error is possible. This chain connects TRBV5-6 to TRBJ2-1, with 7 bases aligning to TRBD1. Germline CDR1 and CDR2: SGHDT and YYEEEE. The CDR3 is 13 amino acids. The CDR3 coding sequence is TGTGTCAGCAGCCCCGACAGGGCGGAAGAGCAGTTCTTC. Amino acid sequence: CVSSPDRAEEQFF.

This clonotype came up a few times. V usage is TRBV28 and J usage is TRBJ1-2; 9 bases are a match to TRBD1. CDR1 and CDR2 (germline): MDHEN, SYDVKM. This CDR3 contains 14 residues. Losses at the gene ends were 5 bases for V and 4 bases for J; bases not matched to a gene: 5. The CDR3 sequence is CASSDGTGPYGYTF. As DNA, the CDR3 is TGTGCCAGCAGTGATGGGACAGGGCCCTATGGCTACACCTTC.

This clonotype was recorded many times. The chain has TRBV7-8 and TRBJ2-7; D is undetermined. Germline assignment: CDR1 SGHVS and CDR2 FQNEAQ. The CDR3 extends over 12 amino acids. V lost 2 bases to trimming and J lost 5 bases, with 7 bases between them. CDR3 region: CASSLPANEQYF. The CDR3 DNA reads TGTGCCAGCAGCTTACCAGCTAACGAGCAGTACTTC. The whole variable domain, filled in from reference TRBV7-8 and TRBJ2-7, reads GAGVSQSPRYKVAKRGQDVALRCDPISGHVSLFWYQQALGQGPEFLTYFQNEAQLDKSGLPSDRFFAERPEGSVSTLKIQRTQQEDSAVYLCASSLPANEQYFGPGTRLTVT.

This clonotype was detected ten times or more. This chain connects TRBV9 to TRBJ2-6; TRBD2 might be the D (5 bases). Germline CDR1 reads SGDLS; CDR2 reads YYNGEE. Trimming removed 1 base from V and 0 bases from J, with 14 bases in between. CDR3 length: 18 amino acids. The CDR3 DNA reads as TGTGCCAGCAGCGTAACGGGGAACGGTTTCTCTGGGGCCAACGTCCTGACTTTC. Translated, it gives CASSVTGNGFSGANVLTF.

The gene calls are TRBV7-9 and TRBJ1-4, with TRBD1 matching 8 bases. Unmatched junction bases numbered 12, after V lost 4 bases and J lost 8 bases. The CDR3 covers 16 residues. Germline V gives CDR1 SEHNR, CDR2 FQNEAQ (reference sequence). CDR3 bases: TGTGCCAGCAGCTCCCGGGACAGGTCACTGGGAGAAAAACTGTTTTTT. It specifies CASSSRDRSLGEKLFF.

The CDR3 DNA reads as TGTGCCAGTAACCGTCTCATGGGGATGAGCAATCAGCCCCAGCATTTT. It specifies CASNRLMGMSNQPQHF. This chain joins TRBV19 and TRBJ1-5; D remains unclear. Germline V gene lookup returns CDR1 LNHDA and CDR2 SQIVND (reference sequence). The length of the CDR3 is 16 residues. V dropped 7 bases and J dropped 1 base, with 17 bases sitting between them.

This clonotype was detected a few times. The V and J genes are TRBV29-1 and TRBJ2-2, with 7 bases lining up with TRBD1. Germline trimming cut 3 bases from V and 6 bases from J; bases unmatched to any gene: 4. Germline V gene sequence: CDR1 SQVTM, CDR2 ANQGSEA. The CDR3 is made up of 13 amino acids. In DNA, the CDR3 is TGCAGCGTTGACTACAGGGGTCCCGGGGAGCTGTTTTTT. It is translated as CSVDYRGPGELFF.

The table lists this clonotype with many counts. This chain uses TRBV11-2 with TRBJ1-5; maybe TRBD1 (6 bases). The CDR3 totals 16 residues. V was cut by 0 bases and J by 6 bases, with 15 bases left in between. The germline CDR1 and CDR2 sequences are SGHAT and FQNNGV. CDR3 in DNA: TGTGCCAGCAGCTTAGAGGGCAGGGGCACCGGTCAGCCCCAGCATTTT. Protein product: CASSLEGRGTGQPQHF. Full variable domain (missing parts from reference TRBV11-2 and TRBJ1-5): EAGVAQSPRYKIIEKRQSVAFWCNPISGHATLYWYQQILGQGPKLLIQFQNNGVVDDSQLPKDRFSAERLKGVDSTLKIQPAKLEDSAVYLCASSLEGRGTGQPQHFGDGTRLSIL.

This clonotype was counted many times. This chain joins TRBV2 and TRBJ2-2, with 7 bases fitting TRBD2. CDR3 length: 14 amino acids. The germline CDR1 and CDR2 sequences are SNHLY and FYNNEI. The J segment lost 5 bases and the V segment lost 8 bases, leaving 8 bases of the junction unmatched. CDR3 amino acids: CASLIAGPTGELFF. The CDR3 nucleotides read TGTGCCAGCTTAATAGCGGGCCCGACCGGGGAGCTGTTTTTT.